A single sample is the source of the 22 T cell receptor beta chains below, sequenced in a study of blood T cell repertoires in COVID-19. The table came from immunoSEQ multiplex PCR; TCRdb's copy has only in-frame clones and leaves some out. The repertoire holds 55,000 to 65,000 clones, with about 90% as singletons. Input material: peripheral blood. Receptors originate from a human donor with active COVID-19. The donor label of this sample is uncertain.

The rearrangement links TRBV7-9 to TRBJ1-5; 9 bases are shared with TRBD1. Per germline, CDR1 SEHNR and CDR2 FQNEAQ (reference sequence). V lost 5 bases, J lost 1 base, and 6 bases stayed unmatched. The CDR3 runs 16 residues. CDR3 sequence: CASSQRDRVSNQPQHF. The DNA of the CDR3 is TGTGCCAGCAGCCAGAGGGACAGGGTAAGCAATCAGCCCCAGCATTTT.

The chain employs TRBV4-3 and TRBJ2-7, with 10 bases fitting TRBD1. CDR1 LGHNA and CDR2 YSLEER come from the germline V gene. V was clipped by 1 base and J by 4 bases; unmatched bases: 10. The CDR3 consists of 17 residues. The CDR3 DNA reads as TGCGCCAGCAGCCAAGGCCTTCGTAGGACAGGGGGGTACGAGCAGTACTTC. Translating it yields CASSQGLRRTGGYEQYF.

This clone was counted between two and nine times. The rearrangement uses TRBV4-1 and TRBJ2-7, with D possibly being TRBD1 (6 bases). Germline V gene data show CDR1 as MGHRA and CDR2 as YSYEKL. The CDR3 covers 14 residues. V dropped 1 base and J dropped 5 bases, with 12 bases sitting between them. CDR3: CASSQVAQGHEQYF. CDR3 bases: TGCGCCAGCAGCCAAGTCGCACAGGGCCACGAGCAGTACTTC.

This clone appeared once. The rearrangement joins TRBV7-6 to TRBJ1-1, with a possible D match to TRBD1 (6 bases). The CDR3 totals 14 residues. CDR1 is SGHVS, CDR2 FNYEAQ, per germline. The germline V and J ends were trimmed by 5 bases and 4 bases, with 14 bases remaining between them. The chain's CDR3 is CASSPGGVFTEAFF. CDR3 nucleotide sequence: TGTGCCAGCAGCCCGGGGGGCGTATTCACTGAAGCTTTCTTT.

V gene TRBV30 combines with J gene TRBJ1-4, with D possibly being TRBD1 (5 bases). Germline V lookup: CDR1 GTSNPN, CDR2 SVGIG (reference sequence). Trimming pared 3 bases from V and 7 bases from J, leaving 12 bases between. The CDR3 consists of 13 residues. CDR3 loop: CAWSPTGGEKLFF. The CDR3 coding sequence is TGTGCCTGGAGCCCCACAGGCGGTGAAAAACTGTTTTTT.

The rearrangement links TRBV27 to TRBJ1-4, with D possibly TRBD1 on 6 matching bases. Trimming stripped 6 bases from V and 3 bases from J, with 20 bases between. Germline CDR1 and CDR2: MNHEY and SMNVEV (reference sequence). The CDR3 runs to 17 residues. CDR3 in DNA: TGTGCCAGCAGAAACTCCTTTAGACAGGCCCCTAATGAAAAACTGTTTTTT. This codes for CASRNSFRQAPNEKLFF.

The rearrangement joins TRBV5-1 to TRBJ2-3, with 12 bases identical to TRBD2. This CDR3 is 18 amino acids long. From germline, CDR1 is SGHRS and CDR2 YFSETQ. The V and J ends lost 0 bases and 5 bases, in that order; junction bases with no gene match: 10. As DNA, the CDR3 is TGCGCCAGCAGCTTGGATTTGACTAGCGGGAGTAGAGTAGATACGCAGTATTTT. Its translation is CASSLDLTSGSRVDTQYF.

The chain couples TRBV27 to TRBJ2-1, with a possible D match to TRBD1 (6 bases). V lost 5 bases to trimming and J lost 9 bases, with 17 bases between them. This CDR3 region has 14 residues. Germline assignment: CDR1 MNHEY and CDR2 SMNVEV (reference sequence). As DNA, the CDR3 is TGTGCCAGCAGTCCCGCTGGGGGCTACTTTGAGCAGTTCTTC. Translating it yields CASSPAGGYFEQFF.

The chain links TRBV28 to TRBJ1-1; no firm D call. Germline CDR1 and CDR2: MDHEN and SYDVKM. The CDR3 runs 14 residues. Trimming shortened V by 3 bases and J by 5 bases, and 13 bases separated the two germline ends. The CDR3 spells CASSFPTERTEAFF. As DNA, the CDR3 is TGTGCCAGCAGTTTCCCGACCGAGAGGACTGAAGCTTTCTTT. The full variable domain, in which reference TRBV28 and TRBJ1-1 provide the parts outside the CDR3, is DVKVTQSSRYLVKRTGEKVFLECVQDMDHENMFWYRQDPGLGLRLIYFSYDVKMKEKGDIPEGYSVSREKKERFSLILESASTNQTSMYLCASSFPTERTEAFFGQGTRLTVV.

The sample holds one count of this clone. The V call is TRBV27, the J call TRBJ2-1; D gene uncertain. This CDR3 is built from 13 residues. V was cut by 6 bases and J by 4 bases, with 10 bases left in between. The germline gives CDR1 MNHEY, CDR2 SMNVEV (reference sequence). The CDR3 protein is CASRTTLYNEQFF. The CDR3 nucleotides are TGTGCCAGCAGAACGACTTTGTACAATGAGCAGTTCTTC.

The rearrangement links TRBV6-5 to TRBJ2-5; no reliable D call. Germline CDR1 is MNHEY and CDR2 is SVGAGI. This CDR3 has 13 residues. V dropped 6 bases and J dropped 5 bases, with 13 bases sitting between them. CDR3 in amino acids: CASSGRVRETQYF. The CDR3 DNA is TGTGCCAGCAGCGGCCGAGTGAGGGAGACCCAGTACTTC.

V gene TRBV19 combines with J gene TRBJ2-5; TRBD1 aligns across 8 bases. CDR3 length: 14 residues. CDR1 and CDR2 (germline): LNHDA, SQIVND (reference sequence). V shed 10 bases, J shed 1 base, and the junction held 8 bases outside the gene matches. CDR3 bases: TGTGCCACCTCGACAGGGGCGGTCCAAGAGACCCAGTACTTC. It translates to CATSTGAVQETQYF.

This clone was picked up a small number of times. CDR3: CASSRQPLGNQPQHF. Here the CDR3 DNA reads TGTGCCAGTAGCAGACAGCCCCTAGGCAATCAGCCCCAGCATTTT. This chain connects TRBV19 to TRBJ1-5, with D perhaps matching TRBD1 (5 bases). CDR1 and CDR2 from the germline V gene are LNHDA and SQIVND (reference sequence). CDR3 length: 15 residues. Trimming removed 6 bases from V and 2 bases from J, with 14 bases in between.

The V and J genes are TRBV5-1 and TRBJ1-3, with 8 bases aligning to TRBD1. Germline-derived CDR1 and CDR2 are SGHRS and YFSETQ. The CDR3 has 15 residues. V lost 4 bases, J lost 6 bases, and 9 bases stayed unmatched. In nucleotides, the CDR3 is TGCGCCAGCAGCCTAAGCCGGGACAGGCCAAACACCATATATTTT. Encoded protein: CASSLSRDRPNTIYF.

The V call is TRBV5-1, the J call TRBJ2-2; tentative D call: TRBD1 (7 bases). Germline loops: CDR1 SGHRS, CDR2 YFSETQ. This CDR3 spans 15 amino acids. V was clipped by 0 bases and J by 4 bases, with 10 bases between them. CDR3 in DNA: TGCGCCAGCAGCTTGGTGGAGGGGGCCACCGGGGAGCTGTTTTTT. This gives the protein CASSLVEGATGELFF.

This sequence joins TRBV2 and TRBJ2-7; D is perhaps TRBD2 (5 bases). CDR1 SNHLY and CDR2 FYNNEI come from the germline V gene. There are 14 residues in the CDR3. V was cut by 6 bases and J by 7 bases, with 19 bases left in between. The CDR3 DNA follows: TGTGCCAGCAGCCCCGGGATAGCGTATTCGGAGCAGTACTTC. Translating it yields CASSPGIAYSEQYF.

V is TRBV28 and J is TRBJ1-2; perhaps TRBD1 as D (5 bases). The CDR3 runs 14 residues. Trimming took 4 bases from V and 1 from J, leaving 10 bases between them. Germline values: CDR1 MDHEN, CDR2 SYDVKM. CDR3 residues: CASSSPGHNYGYTF. The CDR3 DNA reads TGTGCCAGCAGTTCGCCAGGGCATAACTATGGCTACACCTTC.

The V gene is TRBV5-6, the J gene TRBJ1-2; TRBD1 matches at 11 bases. CDR1 is SGHDT and CDR2 is YYEEEE in the germline V gene. Germline trimming cut 5 bases from V and 5 bases from J; bases unmatched to any gene: 8. CDR3 length equals 15 residues. CDR3 coding DNA: TGTGCCAGCAGTCGGGACAGGGGGTTTAATTATGGCTACACCTTC. It codes for CASSRDRGFNYGYTF.

The genes are TRBV19 and TRBJ2-7; D perhaps matches TRBD2 (8 bases). Germline CDR1 is LNHDA and CDR2 is SQIVND (reference sequence). The CDR3 length is 12 residues. V lost 11 bases and J 4 bases, leaving 15 bases between the germline ends. DNA of the CDR3: TGTGCCCGGGGGGGACAGCAGTACGAGCAGTACTTC. Its translation is CARGGQQYEQYF.

V usage is TRBV6-5 and J usage is TRBJ2-3; possible D gene TRBD2, 6 bases. The CDR3 is 14 amino acids. The V end lost 8 bases, the J end lost 1 base, and 13 bases lay between the germline ends. Germline V gives CDR1 MNHEY, CDR2 SVGAGI. CDR3 residues: CASGTSSGTDTQYF. The CDR3 coding sequence is TGTGCCAGCGGCACTAGCTCCGGCACAGATACGCAGTATTTT.

The chain's CDR3 is CASSITPRGRAEAFF. DNA for the CDR3: TGTGCCAGCAGCATTACCCCGAGGGGGCGCGCTGAAGCTTTCTTT. V is TRBV6-5 and J is TRBJ1-1, with TRBD1 matching over 7 bases. The V gene end was trimmed by 6 bases and the J gene end by 6 bases; junction bases not matched to a gene: 13. From germline, CDR1 is MNHEY and CDR2 SVGAGI. The CDR3 totals 15 residues.

This chain links TRBV11-3 with TRBJ2-2, with 8 nucleotides matching TRBD1. From germline, CDR1 is SGHNT and CDR2 YENEEA. The CDR3 contains 17 residues. V lost 2 bases and J lost 1; bases outside the gene matches: 6. The CDR3 here is CASSLRLDRENTGELFF. CDR3 bases: TGTGCCAGCAGCTTACGCCTGGACAGGGAGAACACCGGGGAGCTGTTTTTT.